This paragraph covers one T cell receptor (beta chain) sequence. Antigen specificity is unknown. TCRdb used MiXCR to reprocess the multiplex PCR reads, holding one entry per CDR3 protein. Here the sample spans tens of thousands of distinct CDR3 sequences, 57% being singletons. The record originates from a study of breast tumors, draining lymph nodes, adjacent tissues. Study-wide points: Tumor T cell lymph node origin was a supported hypothesis, not proven. Compared with lymph nodes, tumors were less diverse; compared with nontumor tissue, more. Compared with basal-like, luminal-like tumors shared significantly more repertoire with nontumor tissue. Findings are consistent with lymph node origin and intratumoral expansion of most tumor T cells.

This CDR3 is built from 16 residues. Germline V lookup: CDR1 DFQATT, CDR2 SNEGSKA (reference sequence). The V and J ends lost 2 bases and 5 bases respectively, with 18 bases between them. V and J are TRBV20-1 and TRBJ2-2, with D perhaps assigned TRBD1 or TRBD2 (7 bases each). The TCR originated in a female donor with breast cancer. Some clones in this sample may be carry-over from other donors' samples. Sequences were obtained from breast tumor tissue. CDR3 in DNA: TGCAGTGCTAGAACCCAGGGGGGGTTCAGAACCGGGGAGCTGTTTTTT. It specifies CSARTQGGFRTGELFF.